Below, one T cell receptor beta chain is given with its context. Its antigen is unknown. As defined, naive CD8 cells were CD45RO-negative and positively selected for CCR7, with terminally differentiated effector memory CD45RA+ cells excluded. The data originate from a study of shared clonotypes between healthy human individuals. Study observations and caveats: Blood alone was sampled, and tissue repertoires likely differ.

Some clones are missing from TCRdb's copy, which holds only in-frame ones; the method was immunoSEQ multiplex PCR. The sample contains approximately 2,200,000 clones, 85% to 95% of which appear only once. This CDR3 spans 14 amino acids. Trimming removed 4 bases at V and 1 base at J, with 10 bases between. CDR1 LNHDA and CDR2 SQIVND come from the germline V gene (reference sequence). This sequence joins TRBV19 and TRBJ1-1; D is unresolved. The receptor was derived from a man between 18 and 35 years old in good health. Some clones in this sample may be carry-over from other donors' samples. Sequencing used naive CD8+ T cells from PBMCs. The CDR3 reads CASSTLPGNTEAFF. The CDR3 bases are TGTGCCAGTAGTACACTCCCGGGGAACACTGAAGCTTTCTTT.